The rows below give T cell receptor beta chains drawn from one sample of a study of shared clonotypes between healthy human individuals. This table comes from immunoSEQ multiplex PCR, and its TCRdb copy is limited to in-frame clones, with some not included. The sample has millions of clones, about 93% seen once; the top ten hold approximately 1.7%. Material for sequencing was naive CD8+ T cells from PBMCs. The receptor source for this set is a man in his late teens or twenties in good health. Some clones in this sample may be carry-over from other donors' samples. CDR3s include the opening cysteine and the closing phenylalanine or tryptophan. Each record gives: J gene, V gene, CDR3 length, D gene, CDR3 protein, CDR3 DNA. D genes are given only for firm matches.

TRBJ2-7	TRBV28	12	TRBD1	CASSDRGYEQYF	TGTGCCAGCAGTGACAGGGGCTACGAGCAGTACTTC
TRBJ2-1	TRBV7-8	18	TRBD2	CASSLGLSGSLVYNEQFF	TGTGCCAGCAGCTTAGGCCTTAGCGGGAGTTTAGTATACAATGAGCAGTTCTTC
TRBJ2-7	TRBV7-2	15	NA	CASSLVGHARGEQYF	TGTGCCAGCAGCTTAGTAGGCCATGCTCGCGGGGAGCAGTACTTC
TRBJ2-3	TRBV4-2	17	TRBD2	CASTTRLAAVVGDTQYF	TGTGCCAGCACCACGAGGCTAGCGGCCGTGGTAGGAGATACGCAGTATTTT
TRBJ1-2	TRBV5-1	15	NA	CASSWNLPKGYGYTF	TGCGCCAGCAGCTGGAATCTTCCGAAAGGCTATGGCTACACCTTC
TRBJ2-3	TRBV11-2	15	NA	CASSLIYGSTDTQYF	TGTGCCAGCAGCTTAATTTACGGGAGCACAGATACGCAGTATTTT
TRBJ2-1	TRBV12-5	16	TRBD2	CASGLVLGGRAGEQFF	TGTGCTAGTGGTTTGGTACTTGGCGGGAGGGCCGGTGAGCAGTTCTTC
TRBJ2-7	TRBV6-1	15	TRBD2	CASRSLAGSSYEQYF	TGTGCCAGCAGGAGCCTAGCGGGGTCCTCCTACGAGCAGTACTTC
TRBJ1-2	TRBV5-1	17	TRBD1	CASSPLRRGRGNYGYTF	TGCGCCAGCAGCCCCCTAAGGAGGGGGCGAGGGAACTATGGCTACACCTTC
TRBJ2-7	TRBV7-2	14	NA	CASSLGVRAVEQYF	TGTGCCAGCAGCTTAGGGGTCAGGGCGGTCGAGCAGTACTTC